These T cell receptor beta chains were read from a single sample in a study of T cell repertoires in cytomegalovirus infection. TCRdb reprocessed the reads via MiXCR and lists one record per CDR3 protein. The data hold around 440,000 distinct CDR3 sequences, with about 10% observed a single time. The sample taken for sequencing was PBMCs. These TCRs come from a human donor in good health (CMV status not recorded). Some clones in this sample may be carry-over from other donors' samples. CDR3s include the opening cysteine and the closing phenylalanine or tryptophan. D genes are given only for firm matches. Size tells how often a clone was seen (once, few, many) or the class of an expanded clone, and some rows leave it out.

abundance | j_gene | d_gene | v_gene | CDR3aa | CDR3nt
. | TRBJ2-1 | . | TRBV20-1 | CSARDREGSGNEQFF | TGCAGTGCTAGAGATAGAGAGGGTAGCGGCAATGAGCAGTTCTTC
few | TRBJ2-4 | TRBD2 | TRBV7-9 | CASSLSGGRNIQYF | TGTGCCAGCAGTCTTAGCGGGGGACGAAACATTCAGTACTTC
many | TRBJ1-2 | TRBD1 | TRBV28 | CASDPGQGFHGYTF | TGTGCCAGCGACCCGGGACAGGGATTTCATGGCTACACCTTC
many | TRBJ2-7 | . | TRBV6-6 | CASSYLSEIYEQYF | TGTGCCAGCAGTTACTTGTCAGAAATCTACGAGCAGTACTTC
many | TRBJ2-1 | TRBD2 | TRBV19 | CASAGAYNEQFF | TGTGCCTCAGCGGGAGCCTACAATGAGCAGTTCTTC
many | TRBJ2-2 | . | TRBV27 | CASSSWGRELFF | TGTGCCAGCAGTAGCTGGGGGAGGGAGCTGTTTTTT
. | TRBJ1-3 | TRBD1 | TRBV19 | CASSLLPGQGNTIYF | TGTGCCAGTAGCCTATTGCCGGGACAGGGGAACACCATATATTTT
. | TRBJ2-1 | . | TRBV6-2/TRBV6-3 | CASTSGARREAYNEQFF | TGTGCCAGCACCTCCGGGGCGAGGAGGGAAGCCTACAATGAGCAGTTCTTC
many | TRBJ2-1 | . | TRBV5-4 | CASSLDSQSYNEQFF | TGTGCCAGCAGCCTTGACAGTCAGTCGTACAATGAGCAGTTCTTC
many | TRBJ1-5 | . | TRBV27 | CASSLSWTGNQPQHF | TGTGCCAGCAGTTTAAGTTGGACAGGCAATCAGCCCCAGCATTTT
few | TRBJ1-2 | . | TRBV2 | CASRDSPDGGYGYTF | TGTGCCAGCAGGGACAGCCCCGATGGGGGCTATGGCTACACCTTC
many | TRBJ2-3 | TRBD2 | TRBV7-2 | CASSPGLRGGDTQYF | TGTGCCAGCAGCCCGGGACTACGCGGGGGTGATACGCAGTATTTT
many | TRBJ2-6 | TRBD2 | TRBV5-5 | CASSLEGLAEGLGANVLTF | TGTGCCAGCAGCTTGGAGGGTCTAGCGGAGGGTCTCGGGGCCAACGTCCTGACTTTC
many | TRBJ2-5 | . | TRBV7-8 | CASSLIETQYF | TGTGCCAGCAGCTTAATAGAGACCCAGTACTTC
few | TRBJ2-5 | . | TRBV2 | CAVESQETQYF | TGTGCAGTGGAGAGCCAAGAGACCCAGTACTTC
. | TRBJ1-4 | . | TRBV5-5 | CASSGPGEKLFF | TGTGCCAGCAGCGGGCCTGGTGAAAAACTGTTTTTT
many | TRBJ1-1 | TRBD1 | TRBV6-1 | CASSERPGTGEAFF | TGTGCCAGCAGTGAGCGACCCGGGACAGGGGAAGCTTTCTTT
many | TRBJ2-1 | TRBD1 | TRBV6-1 | CASSGTGVYNEQFF | TGTGCCAGCAGCGGGACAGGAGTATACAATGAGCAGTTCTTC
many | TRBJ1-5 | . | TRBV6-1 | CASSDRQVPNQPQHF | TGTGCCAGCAGTGACCGACAGGTCCCGAATCAGCCCCAGCATTTT
many | TRBJ1-1 | . | TRBV11-1 | CASSLEVGGGTEAFF | TGTGCCAGCAGCTTAGAGGTTGGGGGAGGCACTGAAGCTTTCTTT
few | TRBJ2-5 | TRBD2 | TRBV27 | CASNTLLGGVETQYF | TGTGCCAGCAATACCCTTTTGGGGGGGGTAGAGACCCAGTACTTC
many | TRBJ2-7 | TRBD2 | TRBV11-2 | CASSLDVAGVYEQYF | TGTGCCAGCAGCTTAGATGTAGCGGGAGTCTACGAGCAGTACTTC
many | TRBJ1-5 | . | TRBV7-3 | CASSLLVRGVWLVQHF | TGTGCCAGCAGCTTACTGGTAAGGGGTGTGTGGTTGGTCCAGCATTTT
many | TRBJ1-1 | TRBD1 | TRBV7-2 | CASRSPGQGAIEAFF | TGTGCCAGCAGGTCACCCGGACAGGGGGCGATTGAAGCTTTCTTT
few | TRBJ1-5 | . | TRBV2 | CASSLDRGRNQPQHF | TGTGCCAGCAGTCTGGACAGAGGACGCAATCAGCCCCAGCATTTT
many | TRBJ1-2 | . | TRBV7-2 | CASSLALRGNYGYTF | TGTGCCAGCAGCTTAGCGTTACGGGGAAACTATGGCTACACCTTC
many | TRBJ2-5 | TRBD2 | TRBV7-9 | CASSPRGAGELKTQYF | TGTGCCAGCAGCCCGCGGGGGGCGGGAGAATTGAAGACCCAGTACTTC
many | TRBJ2-2 | . | TRBV19 | CASRHRQVNTGELFF | TGTGCCAGTAGACATAGACAGGTGAACACCGGGGAGCTGTTTTTT
. | TRBJ2-1 | . | TRBV6-4 | CASSDSGWGNEQFF | TGTGCCAGCAGTGATTCTGGATGGGGGAATGAGCAGTTCTTC
many | TRBJ2-3 | . | TRBV6-5 | CASSYSGTSTDTQYF | TGTGCCAGCAGTTACTCGGGAACTAGCACAGATACGCAGTATTTT
many | TRBJ1-2 | . | TRBV12-3/TRBV12-4 | CAIPYPLYGYTF | TGTGCCATCCCTTACCCCCTCTATGGCTACACCTTC
few | TRBJ2-3 | TRBD2 | TRBV20-1 | CSARVGTSGGVDTQYF | TGCAGTGCTAGAGTGGGTACTAGCGGGGGAGTAGATACGCAGTATTTT
many | TRBJ2-7 | . | TRBV5-1 | CASSQQGDPYEQYF | TGCGCCAGCAGCCAACAGGGCGATCCCTACGAGCAGTACTTC
few | TRBJ2-2 | TRBD1 | TRBV7-9 | CASSSPGTGRIGELFF | TGTGCCAGCAGCTCGCCCGGGACAGGGAGGATCGGGGAGCTGTTTTTT
. | TRBJ2-7 | . | TRBV10-3 | CAISDGTSYEQYF | TGTGCCATCAGTGACGGGACAAGCTACGAGCAGTACTTC
. | TRBJ2-7 | TRBD2 | TRBV12-3/TRBV12-4 | CASRDVRGDEQYF | TGTGCCAGCAGAGACGTGCGGGGGGACGAGCAGTACTTC
many | TRBJ2-7 | . | TRBV7-8 | CASSLASRGHEQYF | TGTGCCAGCAGCTTAGCGTCCAGGGGCCACGAGCAGTACTTC
. | TRBJ2-7 | . | TRBV7-6 | CASSLGARPYEQYF | TGTGCCAGCAGCTTAGGAGCCAGACCCTACGAGCAGTACTTC
few | TRBJ1-5 | . | TRBV18 | CASSPDTAYSNQPQHF | TGTGCCAGCTCACCCGACACGGCCTATAGCAATCAGCCCCAGCATTTT
few | TRBJ2-1 | TRBD2 | TRBV27 | CASCLTRGSDNEQFF | TGTGCCAGCTGTCTCACGCGGGGGTCCGACAATGAGCAGTTCTTC
many | TRBJ1-1 | . | TRBV6-1 | CASSERGTGSLSKMNTEAFF | TGTGCCAGCAGTGAGCGGGGAACAGGGTCTTTAAGCAAAATGAACACTGAAGCTTTCTTT
many | TRBJ2-7 | . | TRBV6-6 | CASSYGPTAYEQYF | TGTGCCAGCAGTTACGGACCGACGGCATACGAGCAGTACTTC
. | TRBJ1-4 | . | TRBV3-1 | CASSQGGSGSEKLFF | TGTGCCAGCAGCCAAGGGGGCTCAGGGAGTGAAAAACTGTTTTTT
many | TRBJ2-5 | . | TRBV7-8 | CASSLGSPRQETQYF | TGTGCCAGCAGCTTGGGTTCACCACGCCAAGAGACCCAGTACTTC
few | TRBJ1-5 | . | TRBV19 | CASTAWGTSNQPQHF | TGTGCCAGTACCGCTTGGGGGACTAGCAATCAGCCCCAGCATTTT
many | TRBJ2-3 | . | TRBV27 | CASSLWATGTDTQYF | TGTGCCAGCAGTTTATGGGCGACAGGCACAGATACGCAGTATTTT
few | TRBJ1-3 | . | TRBV4-2 | CASSPQVSSGNTIYF | TGTGCCAGCAGCCCCCAGGTGTCCTCTGGAAACACCATATATTTT
many | TRBJ2-1 | . | TRBV10-2 | CASSEMGVNEQFF | TGCGCCAGCAGTGAGATGGGGGTGAATGAGCAGTTCTTC
many | TRBJ1-1 | . | TRBV29-1 | CSVENQGGTEAFF | TGCAGCGTTGAGAACCAGGGTGGGACTGAAGCTTTCTTT
. | TRBJ2-7 | . | TRBV20-1 | CSARASWDAEQYF | TGCAGTGCTAGAGCCTCCTGGGACGCGGAGCAGTACTTC
many | TRBJ2-1 | TRBD2 | TRBV30 | CAWSRSGRESNEQFF | TGTGCCTGGAGTAGAAGCGGGAGGGAGTCAAATGAGCAGTTCTTC
many | TRBJ1-6 | . | TRBV7-9 | CASSFGSKSPLHF | TGTGCCAGCAGCTTTGGGTCGAAGTCACCCCTCCACTTT
few | TRBJ2-7 | . | TRBV20-1 | CSARVGHRPYEQYF | TGCAGTGCTAGGGTGGGACACCGGCCCTACGAGCAGTACTTC
many | TRBJ2-5 | TRBD1 | TRBV19 | CASSSGTDETQYF | TGTGCCAGTAGTTCCGGGACAGACGAGACCCAGTACTTC
many | TRBJ1-2 | . | TRBV27 | CASSLIGDQANYGYTF | TGTGCCAGCAGTTTAATAGGGGATCAAGCTAACTATGGCTACACCTTC
. | TRBJ2-2 | . | TRBV3-1 | CASSQGGSSTGELFF | TGTGCCAGCAGCCAAGGTGGCAGCAGCACCGGGGAGCTGTTTTTT
. | TRBJ1-3 | . | TRBV15 | CATSPSGNTIYF | TGTGCCACCAGCCCCTCTGGAAACACCATATATTTT